This T cell receptor beta chain was found in a study of OX40 agonist ivuxolimab in advanced cancers. Looking at the study overall: The study enrolled dose-escalation patients with hepatocellular carcinoma, melanoma, renal cell or head and neck cancer. General observations from the study: At doses 0.1 to 3.0 mg/kg, CD4+ and CD8+ clones expanded. Researchers report that CD8+ T cells had, on average, more expanded clones than CD4+.

Measured with immunoSEQ multiplex PCR; TCRdb has only the in-frame clones, and not every one. The table lists approximately 45,000 clones, roughly 86% of them singletons. The germline CDR1 and CDR2 sequences are MNHEY and SMNVEV (reference sequence). The CDR3 is made up of 15 amino acids. V trimming: 3 bases; J trimming: 4 bases; junction bases outside the gene matches: 6. For this clone: The antigen is not known.

This sequence joins TRBV27 and TRBJ2-1; TRBD2 aligns across 7 bases. The source was CD4+ or CD8+ T cells sorted from blood, collected in a trial of the OX40 agonist ivuxolimab. The receptor's source is an adult with an advanced solid tumor such as melanoma, head and neck, liver or kidney cancer. The DNA of the CDR3 is TGTGCCAGCAGTTTGAGGCTAGCGGTATACAATGAGCAGTTCTTC. It encodes CASSLRLAVYNEQFF.